The clone carrying this T cell receptor beta chain was counted between two and nine times. Its antigen remains unknown. This record belongs to a study of T cell responses to AZD1222 COVID-19 vaccine. The length of the CDR3 is 14 residues. In germline, CDR1 is ENHRY, CDR2 SYGVKD. V was clipped by 2 bases and J by 7 bases; unmatched bases: 5. Study-level results: After the peak T cell response, and only then, were repertoires sampled. Baseline seropositivity characterized only a handful of AZD1222 recipients.

The method was immunoSEQ multiplex PCR; TCRdb's version includes in-frame clones alone and lacks a portion of them. Of 68,000 or so clones in the sample, almost 90% were seen once. The source is an adult in good health. The specimen comprised peripheral blood, sampled on day 0 of AZD1222 vaccination. The genes are TRBV10-3 and TRBJ1-5, with 7 bases fitting TRBD1. The CDR3 bases are TGTGCCATCAGTGAGACAGGGGACGACCAGCCCCAGCATTTT. As protein: CAISETGDDQPQHF.